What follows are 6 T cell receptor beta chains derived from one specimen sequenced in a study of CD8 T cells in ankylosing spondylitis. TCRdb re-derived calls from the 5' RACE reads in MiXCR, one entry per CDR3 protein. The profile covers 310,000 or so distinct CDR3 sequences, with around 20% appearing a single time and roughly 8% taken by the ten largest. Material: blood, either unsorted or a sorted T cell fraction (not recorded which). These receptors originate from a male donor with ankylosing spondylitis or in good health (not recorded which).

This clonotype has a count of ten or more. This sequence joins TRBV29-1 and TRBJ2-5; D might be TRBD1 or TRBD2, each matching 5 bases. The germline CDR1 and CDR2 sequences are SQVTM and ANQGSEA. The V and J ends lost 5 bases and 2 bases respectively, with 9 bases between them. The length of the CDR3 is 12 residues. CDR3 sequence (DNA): TGCAGCGTTTTAGGGACGCAAGAGACCCAGTACTTC. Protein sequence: CSVLGTQETQYF.

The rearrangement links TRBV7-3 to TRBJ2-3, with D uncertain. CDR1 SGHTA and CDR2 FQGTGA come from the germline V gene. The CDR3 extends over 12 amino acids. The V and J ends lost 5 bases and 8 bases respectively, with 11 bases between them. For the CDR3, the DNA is TGTGCCAGCAGCCTCGTTGATGGTACGCAGTATTTT. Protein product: CASSLVDGTQYF.

CDR3 nucleotides: TGCGCCAGCAGCTTGGTTCGGACAAATAGCTCTGGAAACACCATATATTTT. The encoded protein is CASSLVRTNSSGNTIYF. This chain links TRBV5-1 with TRBJ1-3; possible D gene TRBD1, 5 bases. This CDR3 is built from 17 residues. Germline loops: CDR1 SGHRS, CDR2 YFSETQ. Trimming shortened V by 0 bases and J by 0 bases, and 13 bases separated the two germline ends.

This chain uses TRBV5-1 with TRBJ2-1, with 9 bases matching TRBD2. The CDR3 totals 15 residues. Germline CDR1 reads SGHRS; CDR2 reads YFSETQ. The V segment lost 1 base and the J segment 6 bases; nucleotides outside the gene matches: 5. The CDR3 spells CASSLIAGESNEQFF. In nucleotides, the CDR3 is TGCGCCAGCAGCTTGATAGCGGGAGAGTCCAATGAGCAGTTCTTC.

The CDR3 here is CASSQTGMAADTQYF. The CDR3 DNA is TGTGCCAGCAGTCAAACCGGGATGGCTGCAGATACGCAGTATTTT. This rearrangement joins TRBV28 to TRBJ2-3; TRBD2 might be the D (5 bases). Germline CDR1 reads MDHEN; CDR2 reads SYDVKM. The CDR3 runs 15 residues. Deletions cut 5 bases from V and 4 bases from J, with 16 bases between.

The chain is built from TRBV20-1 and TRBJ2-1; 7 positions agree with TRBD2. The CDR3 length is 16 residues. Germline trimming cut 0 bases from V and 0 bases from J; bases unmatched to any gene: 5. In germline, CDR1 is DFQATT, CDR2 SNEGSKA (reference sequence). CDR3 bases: TGCAGTGCTAGAGATTGGCGGGAGAGCTCCTACAATGAGCAGTTCTTC. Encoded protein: CSARDWRESSYNEQFF.